This T cell receptor beta chain was found in a study of read filtering for tumor transcriptome and immune sequencing. From roughly 390 ng of RNA, a library with molecular barcoded alpha/delta and beta/gamma adaptors was made. MiXCR, run by TCRdb on the reads, gives a single entry per CDR3 protein. The sample has 62,000 or so distinct CDR3 sequences, around 13% seen once; the top ten hold under 55%. V lost 5 bases to trimming and J lost 4 bases, with 15 bases between them. This CDR3 contains 16 residues. Germline-derived CDR1 and CDR2 are MNHEY and SVGAGI. This clonotype has at least ten counts. This chain links TRBV6-5 with TRBJ2-6, with D possibly TRBD1 on 6 matching bases. The sequence came from a donor aged 40 or over with multiple myeloma. Sequenced input: a population of CD138-negative cells sorted from bone marrow. CDR3 loop: CASSRSAGAGANVLTF. The CDR3, as DNA: TGTGCCAGCAGTCGATCCGCAGGGGCAGGGGCCAACGTCCTGACTTTC.